This T cell receptor (beta chain) was obtained from a study of blood T cell repertoires in COVID-19. Study at large: Samples of COVID-19 (acute and convalescent) were obtained from the United States, Italy and Spain. In each case, the material was cDNA or gDNA derived from T cells, B-cell-depleted T cells, or PBMCs.

Germline trimming cut 5 bases from V and 7 bases from J; bases unmatched to any gene: 15. The CDR3 totals 16 residues. CDR1 is SEHNR, CDR2 FQNEAQ, per germline (reference sequence). Original processing methods: Cell counts per sample came from amplifying reference gene primers. Some clones are missing from TCRdb's copy, which holds only in-frame ones; the method was immunoSEQ multiplex PCR. V and J calls and clone size are given by that table; D and trimming were obtained from the DNA. The sample has about 300,000 clones, 70% to 90% seen once. This receptor was obtained from a man aged 25 to 45 who had recovered from COVID-19. Sequenced: PBMCs or T cells enriched from blood (not recorded which). The gene calls are TRBV7-9 and TRBJ2-5; 8 bases line up with TRBD2. The CDR3 reads CASSKPLADALGTQYF. CDR3 DNA: TGTGCCAGCAGCAAACCACTAGCGGATGCTCTTGGGACCCAGTACTTC.